The present entry profiles one T cell receptor beta chain with its context. Its antigen target is currently unknown. It has no much larger one-base neighbor in the sample; base qualities were not kept. The sample is drawn from a study of T cell responses to AZD1222 COVID-19 vaccine (dated by TCRdb to 2020 to 2022). For context, the study as a whole: A total of 230 to 250 trial participants underwent TCR sequencing, of whom 200 to 220 received two doses of AZD1222 and around 26 received two doses of the MenACWY control vaccine. Enrollment into the trials was organized by age into subgroups of 18-55, 56-69 and 70-plus years, and those subgroups contained roughly 150, 30 and 60 TCR-sequenced participants, respectively. Points the paper makes about the study in general: Most participants were white British and females outnumbered males, and the authors suggested that clonal diversity may have been underestimated. The 56-69-year group was small, and its depth increase did not reach significance, likely because of low power. Conclusions about previously exposed vaccinees are limited, since just six or seven AZD1222 recipients were seropositive for SARS-CoV-2 at baseline. Reportedly, almost half of the unique spike-specific TCRs recognized epitopes lying outside the regions that are mutated in the B.1.351 and B.1.1.7 variants. A significant rise in spike-specific TCR breadth and depth was observed after two AZD1222 doses relative to day 0 and relative to MenACWY recipients. CD4 TCRs associated with the vaccine covered the entire spike protein, and the dominant responses were in regions 160-218 and 743-854. Because no day 14 peak-response samples were available, repertoires were characterized only after the peak T cell response.

Based on the germline V gene, the CDR1 and CDR2 sequences are MNHEY and SVGAGI. V gives up 9 bases and J gives up 3 bases, and the segment between their germline ends measures 9 bases. The cysteine opens and the phenylalanine closes a CDR3 of 12 amino acids. Here the CDR3 DNA is all that survives: 36 bases in frame from base 1. In the paper's terms, the time point label means: about 28 days (+/-7) after the second vaccine dose. AZD1222 recipients whose second dose came at about 4 weeks and those whose second dose came at about 12 weeks were combined into one group, since spike-specific TCR depth and breadth did not differ between the two schedules. The vaccinee samples were drawn from two UK trials, COV001 and COV002, one of which was a single-blind randomized controlled phase 2/3 trial testing AZD1222 (ChAdOx1 nCoV-19) in healthy adults. For TCRbeta chain sequencing, PBMC samples from trial participants were taken at day 0 and at day 28 after the second dose.

The CDR3 regions of human TCRbeta chains were analyzed by immunosequencing. The original pipeline was this. TCRs in the repertoires were matched against a reference library of SARS-CoV-2-specific TCRs that had been generated with the MIRA antigen-specificity platform. Breadth was defined as the fraction of unique TCRs that were SARS-CoV-2-associated. Depth was defined as the fraction of total T cells that were SARS-CoV-2-associated. Using the MIRA data, every spike-specific TCR was mapped to the spike region that the TCR reacted to and assigned to either a CD4 or a CD8 class. Log10-transformed breadth and depth values were compared by one-way ANOVA with Sidak's multiple comparisons tests. The source is immuneACCESS, and TCRdb retained only in-frame sequences with V and J called. Part of the clones is not carried over; for the studies checked, unresolved V genes explain less than half of this, and the remainder is unexplained. V and J calls plus clone size are reproduced from that table; the DNA served to infer D and trimming. Across this sample there are over 100,000 clones, with approximately 91% seen only once. The leading ten clones occupy about 1% of the sample.

Recombination linked TRBV6-5 to TRBJ1-3; the D gene is unclear. This TCR came from an adult who received the AZD1222 COVID-19 vaccine. Here the sequenced sample was peripheral blood, taken 28 days after the second AZD1222 dose. The nucleotides are TGTGCCAGTCGAAACAGTGGAAACACCATATATTTT. Its product reads: CASRNSGNTIYF.